These 15 T cell receptor beta chains were all obtained from the same sample, sequenced in a study of shared clonotypes between healthy human individuals. Assay: immunoSEQ multiplex PCR; the TCRdb copy retains only in-frame clones and omits some. Among 630,000 or so clones listed, roughly 98% were seen once. Naive-designated CD8 cells lacked CD45RO, were positively enriched for CCR7, and omitted terminally differentiated effector memory CD45RA+ cells. The sample comprised naive CD8+ T cells sorted from blood. Source of these receptors: a man aged 30 to 45 in good health.

The chain recombines TRBV5-1 with TRBJ2-1; D is unresolved. V lost 0 bases to trimming and J lost 6 bases, with 7 bases between them. The CDR3 extends over 13 amino acids. Germline CDR1 and CDR2: SGHRS and YFSETQ. The CDR3 reads CASSLALFNEQFF. CDR3 bases: TGCGCCAGCAGCTTGGCCCTCTTCAATGAGCAGTTCTTC. The variable domain in full, with the rest retrieved from reference TRBV5-1 and TRBJ2-1, is KAGVTQTPRYLIKTRGQQVTLSCSPISGHRSVSWYQQTPGQGLQFLFEYFSETQRNKGNFPGRFSGRQFSNSRSEMNVSTLELGDSALYLCASSLALFNEQFFGPGTRLTVL.

The J gene is TRBJ2-2, the V gene TRBV27; D call uncertain. The germline CDR1 and CDR2 sequences are MNHEY and SMNVEV (reference sequence). The CDR3 loop spans 13 amino acids. Trimming took off 6 bases at V and 4 bases at J, with 9 bases between the two ends. CDR3 sequence reads: CASSLTVTGELFF. CDR3 sequence (DNA): TGTGCCAGCAGCCTCACAGTCACCGGGGAGCTGTTTTTT.

This chain links TRBV4-1 with TRBJ1-3; possibly TRBD1 for D (5 bases). This CDR3 contains 18 residues. CDR1 MGHRA and CDR2 YSYEKL come from the germline V gene. The germline V and J ends were trimmed by 4 bases and 0 bases, with 19 bases remaining between them. CDR3 sequence reads: CASSPYQGPNLSGNTIYF. As DNA, the CDR3 is TGCGCCAGCAGCCCCTATCAGGGACCGAACCTCTCTGGAAACACCATATATTTT.

J is TRBJ2-7 and V is TRBV7-9, with 7 bases identical to TRBD2. Germline V gives CDR1 SEHNR, CDR2 FQNEAQ (reference sequence). The CDR3 sequence is 15 residues long. V dropped 4 bases and J dropped 4; count of bases not matched to a gene: 10. This chain's CDR3 is CASSSPREALYEQYF. The CDR3 DNA reads TGTGCCAGCAGCTCTCCCCGGGAGGCGTTATACGAGCAGTACTTC. Variable domain in full (rest from reference TRBV7-9 and TRBJ2-7): DTGVSQNPRHKITKRGQNVTFRCDPISEHNRLYWYRQTLGQGPEFLTYFQNEAQLEKSRLLSDRFSAERPKGSFSTLEIQRTEQGDSAMYLCASSSPREALYEQYFGPGTRLTVT.

The chain carries TRBV7-9 and TRBJ2-1; no reliable D call. Germline values: CDR1 SEHNR, CDR2 FQNEAQ (reference sequence). Trimming left V 2 bases short and J 5 bases short, with 7 bases between. There are 13 residues in the CDR3. The DNA for the CDR3 is TGTGCCAGCAGCTTATCGGAAAACAATGAGCAGTTCTTC. Its translation is CASSLSENNEQFF.

J is TRBJ1-2 and V is TRBV5-4; no clear D. The length of the CDR3 is 14 residues. Deletions cut 6 bases from V and 4 bases from J, with 16 bases between. In germline, CDR1 is SGHNT, CDR2 YYREEE (reference sequence). Here the CDR3 reads CASNVGTIPYGYTF. CDR3 bases: TGTGCCAGCAACGTCGGAACAATCCCCTATGGCTACACCTTC.

The rearrangement links TRBV7-9 to TRBJ2-2; tentative D call: TRBD2 (6 bases). The CDR3 is made up of 14 amino acids. V was trimmed by 4 bases and J by 8 bases, leaving 14 bases between them. Germline loops: CDR1 SEHNR, CDR2 FQNEAQ (reference sequence). CDR3 DNA: TGTGCCAGCAGCTCAAGACTAGGCGCGGGGGAGCTGTTTTTT. Translating it yields CASSSRLGAGELFF.

The DNA for the CDR3 is TGCGCCACCGGACTAGCGGGAGTTCTTGAGCAGTTCTTC. Its translation is CATGLAGVLEQFF. V gene TRBV10-2 combines with J gene TRBJ2-1; the match to TRBD2 covers 13 bases. Germline lookup yields CDR1 WSHSY and CDR2 SAAADI. This CDR3 region has 13 residues. J gave up 9 bases and V 10 bases, and 6 bases lay outside the gene matches.

The V gene is TRBV4-1, the J gene TRBJ1-2; D unclear. The CDR3 covers 14 residues. The V end lost 0 bases, the J end lost 3 bases, and 8 bases lay between the germline ends. CDR1 is MGHRA, CDR2 YSYEKL, per germline. The CDR3 sequence is CASSQEVQHYGYTF. The CDR3 DNA sequence: TGCGCCAGCAGCCAAGAAGTACAACACTATGGCTACACCTTC.

The rearrangement joins TRBV14 to TRBJ1-2, with D possibly TRBD1 on 5 matching bases. The CDR3 runs 14 residues. The V gene lost 0 bases and the J gene lost 4 bases, with 9 bases spanning the gap. The V gene's germline CDR1 is SGHDN and CDR2 FVKESK. The CDR3 region has the DNA TGTGCCAGCAGCCAAGATTCAGGGCCCTATGGCTACACCTTC. Protein sequence: CASSQDSGPYGYTF.

The V and J genes are TRBV10-3 and TRBJ2-7; no clear D. Germline assignment: CDR1 ENHRY and CDR2 SYGVKD. The V and J ends lost 9 bases and 2 bases respectively, with 17 bases between them. The CDR3 covers 14 residues. CDR3 in DNA: TGTGCCATATCGGATGAAGTCCGTACCTACGAGCAGTACTTC. It translates to CAISDEVRTYEQYF.

This clone has just one count. The chain uses TRBV9 and TRBJ2-7; D possibly corresponds to TRBD2 (6 bases). Germline V gene data show CDR1 as SGDLS and CDR2 as YYNGEE. This CDR3 comprises 14 residues. Trimming took 4 bases from V and 1 from J, leaving 12 bases between them. This chain's CDR3 is CASSLGGPSYEQYF. DNA of the CDR3: TGTGCCAGCAGCCTTGGAGGGCCTTCCTACGAGCAGTACTTC.

CDR3 sequence reads: CASSKRQDNQPQHF. As DNA, the CDR3 is TGTGCCAGCAGCAAACGACAGGACAATCAGCCCCAGCATTTT. The genes are TRBV5-8 and TRBJ1-5, with D possibly matching TRBD1 (6 bases). The CDR3 spans 14 residues. Trimming pared 4 bases from V and 3 bases from J, leaving 11 bases between. CDR1 and CDR2 (germline): SGHTS, YDEGEE.

The chain carries TRBV27 and TRBJ2-6, with TRBD2 identical over 13 bases. CDR1 and CDR2 from the germline V gene are MNHEY and SMNVEV (reference sequence). Trimming removed 5 bases from V and 0 bases from J; junction bases left unmatched: 4. CDR3 length: 18 residues. The CDR3 reads CASSARTSGSSGANVLTF. For the CDR3, the DNA is TGTGCCAGCAGTGCGCGGACTAGCGGGAGCTCTGGGGCCAACGTCCTGACTTTC.

This chain joins TRBV7-6 and TRBJ2-2; possibly TRBD2 for D (6 bases). This CDR3 has 15 amino acids. Germline V lookup: CDR1 SGHVS, CDR2 FNYEAQ. V was clipped by 9 bases and J by 3 bases, with 17 bases between them. The DNA for the CDR3 is TGTGCCAGTACCCGGGGAGGACGAGACACCGGGGAGCTGTTTTTT. This codes for CASTRGGRDTGELFF.